These 3 T cell receptor beta chains originate from one sample sequenced in a study of CD8+ T cells in alopecia areata. Sequencing relied on a cDNA template that was reverse transcribed from extracted RNA. Assay used: immunoSEQ multiplex PCR; TCRdb lists only in-frame clones, some missing. Here the sample spans around 270,000 clones, nearly 60% being singletons. Treatment in this sample: oral pan-JAK inhibitor, 5-10 mg twice daily. The sequencing used CD4+ T cells sorted from blood, collected at week 24, from a patient treated with tofacitinib. The receptor source for this set is a human donor with alopecia areata.

The chain employs TRBV4-1 and TRBJ1-5; D is possibly TRBD1 (5 bases). The length of the CDR3 is 15 residues. The V gene's germline CDR1 is MGHRA and CDR2 YSYEKL. V lost 3 bases and J 3 bases, leaving 12 bases between the germline ends. This CDR3 is CASSQGPGTNQPQHF. In DNA form, the CDR3 reads TGCGCCAGCAGCCAGGGACCGGGCACCAATCAGCCCCAGCATTTT.

The chain links TRBV29-1 to TRBJ2-5, with D maybe TRBD2 (6 bases). Trimming shortened V by 6 bases and J by 5 bases, and 16 bases separated the two germline ends. The CDR3 is made up of 13 amino acids. The V gene's germline CDR1 is SQVTM and CDR2 ANQGSEA. Here the CDR3 reads CSVARLVGETQYF. In nucleotides, the CDR3 is TGCAGCGTCGCCCGACTAGTGGGGGAGACCCAGTACTTC.

This clone was observed a handful of times. The gene calls are TRBV5-1 and TRBJ2-3, with D possibly matching TRBD2 (6 bases). There are 13 residues in the CDR3. Looked up from germline, CDR1 is SGHRS and CDR2 is YFSETQ. V lost 6 bases and J 1 base, leaving 9 bases between the germline ends. The CDR3: CASMRGGTDTQYF. Written as DNA, the CDR3 is TGCGCCAGCATGCGGGGAGGCACAGATACGCAGTATTTT.